This passage covers 10 T cell receptor beta chains from one sample sequenced in a study of naive and memory T cell subsets. The beta constant-region primer was an equimolar mix of two oligonucleotides covering TRBC1 and TRBC2. The ligated cDNA underwent four PCR rounds using SP2 and nested alpha and beta constant-region primers. TCRdb re-analysed the UMI-ligation and nested PCR reads in MiXCR, keeping a single row per CDR3 protein. The sample includes some 83,000 distinct CDR3 sequences, 8% to 9.5% of them seen just once. The source material was naive CD8+ T cells from blood. Every receptor here comes from a human donor in good health.

There are a few counts of this clonotype. The chain employs TRBV14 and TRBJ2-3; the match to TRBD2 covers 8 bases. CDR1 and CDR2 (germline): SGHDN, FVKESK. J was trimmed by 2 bases and V by 0 bases; bases with no gene match: 4. The CDR3 contains 16 residues. The CDR3 nucleotides are TGTGCCAGCAGCCAAGAATTAGCGGGGCTCACAGATACGCAGTATTTT. Its protein product is CASSQELAGLTDTQYF.

This clonotype was recorded at least ten times. This chain links TRBV7-2 with TRBJ2-3; 12 positions match TRBD2. In germline, CDR1 is SGHTA, CDR2 FQGNSA. Unmatched junction bases numbered 13, after V lost 4 bases and J lost 8 bases. The CDR3 spans 17 residues. CDR3 in DNA: TGTGCCAGCAGCTCCGTAGAAGCTAGCGGGAGGGCCACTACGCAGTATTTT. It specifies CASSSVEASGRATTQYF. Together with reference TRBV7-2 and TRBJ2-3, the CDR3 gives the full variable domain: GAGVSQSPSNKVTEKGKDVELRCDPISGHTALYWYRQSLGQGLEFLIYFQGNSAPDKSGLPSDRFSAERTGGSVSTLTIQRTQQEDSAVYLCASSSVEASGRATTQYFGPGTRLTVL.

This clonotype was detected a few times. This chain connects TRBV7-2 to TRBJ2-1, with 11 bases aligning to TRBD1. The V gene end was trimmed by 8 bases and the J gene end by 8 bases; junction bases not matched to a gene: 11. The germline V gene encodes CDR1 SGHTA and CDR2 FQGNSA. The CDR3 runs to 15 residues. The CDR3 DNA reads TGTGCCAGCCCCCTGAGGGACAGGGGGATGGATGAGCAGTTCTTC. This gives the protein CASPLRDRGMDEQFF.

There are a few counts of this clonotype. The gene calls are TRBV4-2 and TRBJ1-5; 11 positions match TRBD1. Per the germline V gene, CDR1 is LGHNA and CDR2 is YNFKEQ. This CDR3 region has 15 residues. The junction had 5 bases not matched to a gene; V was cut back by 6 bases and J by 4 bases. The CDR3 loop reads CASSRTGGNNQPQHF. DNA of the CDR3: TGTGCCAGCAGTCGGACAGGGGGCAATAATCAGCCCCAGCATTTT.

This clonotype was recorded at least ten times. The CDR3 sequence is CASKRSGTDTQYF. The CDR3 nucleotides read TGTGCCAGCAAGCGGAGTGGCACAGATACGCAGTATTTT. The chain carries TRBV27 and TRBJ2-3, with TRBD2 as a possible D gene (5 bases). Germline V gene sequence: CDR1 MNHEY, CDR2 SMNVEV (reference sequence). The CDR3 runs 13 residues. V was pared by 7 bases and J by 1 base, with 9 bases between.

This clonotype has ten or more counts. This chain connects TRBV29-1 to TRBJ2-2; 8 nucleotides match TRBD2. Germline V CDR1 and CDR2: SQVTM, ANQGSEA. Trimming took 2 bases from V and 0 from J; bases not matched to a gene: 2. CDR3 size: 15 residues. DNA of the CDR3: TGCAGCGTTGAAACTAGCGGAACGAACACCGGGGAGCTGTTTTTT. It translates to CSVETSGTNTGELFF.

This clonotype was counted many times. The chain employs TRBV3-1 and TRBJ2-1; D tentatively reads TRBD1 or TRBD2 (5 bases each). The length of the CDR3 is 16 residues. V lost 5 bases to trimming and J lost 8 bases, with 22 bases between them. Germline CDR1 LGHDT, CDR2 YNNKEL (reference sequence). DNA of the CDR3: TGTGCCAGCAGCGAGAGGTCGGGACCACGAGGGGATGAGCAGTTCTTC. Protein sequence: CASSERSGPRGDEQFF.

The genes are TRBV4-1 and TRBJ1-2; 8 bases align to TRBD1. Germline V gene sequence: CDR1 MGHRA, CDR2 YSYEKL. The length of the CDR3 is 13 residues. With V trimmed by 5 bases and J by 8 bases, 7 bases remained unmatched. The CDR3 DNA sequence: TGCGCCAGCAGCGGTATGGGACAGGAAGGCTACACCTTC. This sequence encodes CASSGMGQEGYTF.

V usage is TRBV14 and J usage is TRBJ2-7; perhaps TRBD1 as D (6 bases). The V end was cut by 4 bases, the J end by 0 bases, with 10 bases between. CDR1 is SGHDN and CDR2 is FVKESK in the germline V gene. CDR3 size: 14 residues. CDR3 bases: TGTGCCAGCAGCCCGGGACACGGCTCCTACGAGCAGTACTTC. The encoded protein is CASSPGHGSYEQYF.

The gene calls are TRBV5-1 and TRBJ1-1; 7 bases align to TRBD1. The V segment lost 4 bases and the J segment 0 bases; nucleotides outside the gene matches: 12. The CDR3 has 17 amino acids. CDR1 SGHRS and CDR2 YFSETQ come from the germline V gene. The CDR3: CASSINRGPLMNTEAFF. DNA of the CDR3: TGCGCCAGCAGCATAAACAGGGGTCCACTCATGAACACTGAAGCTTTCTTT.